This T cell receptor (beta chain) appears in the sequencing data of a study of T cell changes during pregnancy in multiple sclerosis. Measured with immunoSEQ multiplex PCR; TCRdb has only the in-frame clones, and not every one. The sample lists over 50,000 clones; 91% were seen once. Looked up from germline, CDR1 is SGHRS and CDR2 is YFSETQ. The CDR3 has 13 residues. The germline V and J ends were trimmed by 0 bases and 6 bases, with 7 bases remaining between them. The receptor's source is a female donor in good health, enrolled as a control in a pregnancy study. The input for sequencing was peripheral blood, taken in the third trimester of pregnancy. This chain connects TRBV5-1 to TRBJ1-5; D is ambiguous. Here the CDR3 reads CASSLEGGQPQHF. CDR3 bases: TGCGCCAGCAGCTTGGAAGGCGGTCAGCCCCAGCATTTT. Using reference TRBV5-1 and TRBJ1-5 for the parts outside the CDR3, the full variable domain is KAGVTQTPRYLIKTRGQQVTLSCSPISGHRSVSWYQQTPGQGLQFLFEYFSETQRNKGNFPGRFSGRQFSNSRSEMNVSTLELGDSALYLCASSLEGGQPQHFGDGTRLSIL.